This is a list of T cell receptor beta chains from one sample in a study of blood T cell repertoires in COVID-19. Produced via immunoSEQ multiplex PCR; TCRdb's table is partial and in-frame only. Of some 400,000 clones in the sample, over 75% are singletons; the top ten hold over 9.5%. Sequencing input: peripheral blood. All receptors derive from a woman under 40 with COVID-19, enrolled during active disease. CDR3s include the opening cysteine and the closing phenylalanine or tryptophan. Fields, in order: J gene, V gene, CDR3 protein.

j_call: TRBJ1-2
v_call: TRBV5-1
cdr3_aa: CASSLGQGAGGYTF

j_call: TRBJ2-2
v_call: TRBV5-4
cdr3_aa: CASSLAAGWGTGELFF

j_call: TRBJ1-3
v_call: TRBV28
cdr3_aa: CASRLPGTAISGNTIYF

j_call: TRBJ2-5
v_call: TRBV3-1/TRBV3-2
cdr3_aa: CASSQPRPAGGQSGEETQYF

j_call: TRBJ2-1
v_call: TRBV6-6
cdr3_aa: CASSRFTGTGVHNEQFF

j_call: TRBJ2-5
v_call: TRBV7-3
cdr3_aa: CASSLTGQQETQYF

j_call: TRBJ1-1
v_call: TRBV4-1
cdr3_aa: CASRQGGSNTEAFF

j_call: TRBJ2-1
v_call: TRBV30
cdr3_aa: CAWKVLAGYNEQFF

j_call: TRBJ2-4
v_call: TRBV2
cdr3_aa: CASSLSLAKNIQYF

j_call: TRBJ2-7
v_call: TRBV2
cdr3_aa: CASSGANYEQYF

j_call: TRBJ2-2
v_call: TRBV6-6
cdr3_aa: CASSLVAGYTSNTGELFF

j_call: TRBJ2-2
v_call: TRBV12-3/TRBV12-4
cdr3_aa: CASIRENGELFF

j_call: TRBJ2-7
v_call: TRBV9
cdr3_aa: CASSVTSASYEQYF

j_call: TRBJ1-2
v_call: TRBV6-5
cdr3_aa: CASNWGLNYGYTF